This TCR beta chain was profiled in a study of T cell repertoires in cytomegalovirus infection. Study information: Indications came from public TCR beta signatures; they pointed to CMV infection and to a matching HLA type.

The CDR3 consists of 14 residues. Per germline, CDR1 SGHNT and CDR2 YYREEE (reference sequence). The ends lost 4 bases at V and 7 bases at J; junction bases unmatched: 5. Study outcomes and limitations: HLA-C-restricted CMV-specific TCR beta clonotypes prevailed in the ex vivo response. Cumulative public TCR beta family frequency identified CMV carriers with the relevant HLA.

To note about this clonotype: Its antigen is not identified.

TCRdb fed the reads into MiXCR, producing one record per CDR3 protein. The profile shows about 490,000 distinct CDR3 sequences, less than 30% of them singletons. Sequenced: PBMCs. The chain joins TRBV5-4 to TRBJ2-7; 13 positions match TRBD2. This receptor was obtained from a human donor in good health (CMV status not recorded). Some clones in this sample may be carry-over from other donors' samples. CDR3 loop: CASSGLAGASEQYF. The CDR3 DNA follows: TGTGCCAGCAGCGGACTAGCGGGAGCGTCAGAGCAGTACTTC.